Listed below are T cell receptor beta chains from one sample, sequenced in a study of shared clonotypes between healthy human individuals. Profiling relied on immunoSEQ multiplex PCR, and the TCRdb table lists in-frame clones only, not all of them. Of around 2,000,000 clones in the sample, about 95% were seen once. Specimen: naive CD8+ T cells sorted from blood. The source is a man aged 18 to 30 in good health. Each CDR3 is given with its conserved first and last residue. The D gene is left open where the match is weak. Not every row has a clone size; where given, it reads once, few, many or a size class.

V gene,clone size,D gene,J gene,CDR3 DNA,CDR3 protein
TRBV28,.,TRBD2,TRBJ2-2,TGTGCCAGCAGTTTAGCGGGGGTTCCGAACACCGGGGAGCTGTTTTTT,CASSLAGVPNTGELFF
TRBV30,.,.,TRBJ2-5,TGTGCCTGGAGTGGGTGGCGGGGCAGGGACGGTGAGACCCAGTACTTC,CAWSGWRGRDGETQYF
TRBV5-1,.,.,TRBJ2-3,TGCGCCAGCAGCTTGATGGGACTTAAAGATACGCAGTATTTT,CASSLMGLKDTQYF
TRBV6-5,.,.,TRBJ1-1,TGTGCCAGCAGACTGACAGAAAACACTGAAGCTTTCTTT,CASRLTENTEAFF
TRBV4-1,.,.,TRBJ2-7,TGCGCCAGCAGCCTAAGGACGGCTAGCTCCTACGAGCAGTACTTC,CASSLRTASSYEQYF
TRBV10-1,.,TRBD2,TRBJ2-1,TGCGCCAGCAGTGAAGCGGGGGCCCCCCATGAGCAGTTCTTC,CASSEAGAPHEQFF
TRBV19,.,TRBD1,TRBJ1-4,TGTGCCAGTAGTATCCTGGACAGGGGCGGTGAAAAACTGTTTTTT,CASSILDRGGEKLFF
TRBV4-1,.,.,TRBJ2-1,TGCGCCAGCAGCCAAGATCGGGCAGGGGACATGAGTGGTGAGCAGTTCTTC,CASSQDRAGDMSGEQFF
TRBV15,.,TRBD2,TRBJ2-1,TGTGCCACCAGCAGAGATTGGGGGAGCGGGGTTTACAATGAGCAGTTCTTC,CATSRDWGSGVYNEQFF
TRBV27,.,.,TRBJ2-2,TGTGCCAGCACTGAGGCCCCAGGGACCACCGGGGAGCTGTTTTTT,CASTEAPGTTGELFF
TRBV7-2,once,.,TRBJ2-7,TGTGCCAGCAGCCCCCGGGCCTCCTACGAGCAGTACTTC,CASSPRASYEQYF
TRBV7-9,.,.,TRBJ1-2,TGTGCCAGCAGCTTAGTTACGTTAGCTAACTATGGCTACACCTTC,CASSLVTLANYGYTF